A single sample is the source of the 15 T cell receptor beta chains below, sequenced in a study of blood T cell repertoires in COVID-19. Clones were read by immunoSEQ multiplex PCR, and TCRdb kept only the in-frame ones, dropping some. The sample records 150,000 to 180,000 clones, 88% being singletons. Sequencing used peripheral blood. These receptors were obtained from a woman aged 70-85 years with acute or convalescent COVID-19.

This chain connects TRBV7-9 to TRBJ1-1; 9 bases are a match to TRBD1. CDR1 and CDR2 (germline): SEHNR, FQNEAQ (reference sequence). This CDR3 has 16 residues. The V segment lost 5 bases and the J segment 0 bases; nucleotides outside the gene matches: 7. CDR3: CASSPRTGELNTEAFF. The CDR3 nucleotides are TGTGCCAGCAGCCCCCGGACAGGGGAGTTGAACACTGAAGCTTTCTTT.

This chain joins TRBV11-3 and TRBJ2-3; D is uncertain. Trimming took 1 base from V and 5 from J, leaving 7 bases between them. The CDR3 is made up of 13 amino acids. Germline-derived CDR1 and CDR2 are SGHNT and YENEEA. This CDR3 is CASSLASGDTQYF. Here the CDR3 DNA reads TGTGCCAGCAGCTTAGCGTCCGGAGATACGCAGTATTTT.

This clone was recorded only once. This chain connects TRBV3-1 (or the pseudogene TRBV3-2) to TRBJ2-7; 7 nucleotides match TRBD1. Per germline, CDR1 LGHDT and CDR2 YNNKEL (reference sequence). V was clipped by 2 bases and J by 0 bases; unmatched bases: 7. CDR3 length equals 16 residues. The CDR3 here is CASSQPRGHVSYEQYF. CDR3 DNA: TGTGCCAGCAGCCAACCAAGGGGGCATGTCTCCTACGAGCAGTACTTC.

The chain has TRBV7-2 and TRBJ2-3; TRBD1 matches 8 bases. Germline trimming cut 1 base from V and 4 bases from J; bases unmatched to any gene: 7. Per germline, CDR1 SGHTA and CDR2 FQGNSA. The CDR3 has 16 residues. The CDR3 nucleotides are TGTGCCAGCAGCTTAGGCGGACAGGGTAGGGCAGATACGCAGTATTTT. As protein: CASSLGGQGRADTQYF.

The chain links TRBV18 to TRBJ1-1; no firm D call. The length of the CDR3 is 15 residues. Germline assignment: CDR1 KGHSH and CDR2 LQKENI. V was cut by 3 bases and J by 2 bases, with 13 bases left in between. DNA of the CDR3: TGTGCCAGCTCACCCATAGAGGTAGGAAACACTGAAGCTTTCTTT. This encodes CASSPIEVGNTEAFF.

This clone came up once. The rearrangement joins TRBV7-2 to TRBJ2-3; TRBD2 matches at 13 bases. The CDR3 is 17 amino acids. J gave up 5 bases and V 3 bases, and 8 bases lay outside the gene matches. The germline V gene has CDR1 SGHTA and CDR2 FQGNSA. CDR3: CASSFGLAGAGGDTQYF. The DNA for the CDR3 is TGTGCCAGCAGCTTCGGACTAGCGGGGGCCGGGGGAGATACGCAGTATTTT.

The chain couples TRBV2 to TRBJ2-1; 8 nucleotides align to TRBD2. The V gene's germline CDR1 is SNHLY and CDR2 FYNNEI. CDR3 size: 13 residues. V was clipped by 7 bases and J by 8 bases; unmatched bases: 7. This CDR3 is CASKSGGGDEQFF. In DNA, the CDR3 is TGTGCCAGCAAAAGCGGGGGAGGTGATGAGCAGTTCTTC.

The chain employs TRBV2 and TRBJ1-6, with TRBD1 identical over 10 bases. This CDR3 is built from 16 residues. J was trimmed by 10 bases and V by 4 bases; bases with no gene match: 10. Germline V gene data show CDR1 as SNHLY and CDR2 as FYNNEI. Here the CDR3 reads CASSGGSGQGNSPLHF. The CDR3 region has the DNA TGTGCCAGCAGTGGGGGATCGGGACAGGGGAACTCACCCCTCCACTTT.

V gene TRBV5-1 combines with J gene TRBJ1-5, with 8 positions matching TRBD1. In germline, CDR1 is SGHRS, CDR2 YFSETQ. This CDR3 contains 15 residues. The J segment lost 6 bases and the V segment lost 4 bases, leaving 9 bases of the junction unmatched. CDR3 sequence (DNA): TGCGCCAGCAGCCCGACAGGGGCGTCGAGTCAGCCCCAGCATTTT. Its translation is CASSPTGASSQPQHF.

The chain recombines TRBV23-1 with TRBJ2-7; no definite D call. TRBV23-1 is given ORF status, its function remaining uncertain. With 4 bases removed from V and 1 base from J, the gap between germline ends came to 14 bases. The CDR3 spans 15 residues. CDR3 sequence (DNA): TGCGCCAGCAGTCCCAATCGACTGGCGTCCTACGAGCAGTACTTC. It encodes CASSPNRLASYEQYF.

The V call is TRBV10-1, the J call TRBJ2-1; TRBD2 matches at 16 bases. The CDR3 consists of 18 residues. Germline CDR1 is WNHNN and CDR2 is SYGVQD (reference sequence). V dropped 3 bases and J dropped 8; count of bases not matched to a gene: 10. CDR3 protein: CASSEVPGLAGGPDEQFF. CDR3 nucleotides: TGCGCCAGCAGTGAAGTCCCGGGACTAGCGGGGGGGCCTGATGAGCAGTTCTTC.

This rearrangement joins TRBV4-3 to TRBJ1-2, with D unresolved. V lost 4 bases to trimming and J lost 1 base, with 16 bases between them. The germline V gene encodes CDR1 LGHNA and CDR2 YSLEER. This CDR3 comprises 16 residues. The CDR3 DNA reads TGCGCCAGCAGCCCCCTAGGGAGCCTTCTTAACTATGGCTACACCTTC. Its translation is CASSPLGSLLNYGYTF.

V gene TRBV11-2 combines with J gene TRBJ2-1; TRBD2 might be the D (6 bases). The CDR3 has 11 amino acids. The germline CDR1 and CDR2 sequences are SGHAT and FQNNGV. Trimming stripped 10 bases from V and 9 bases from J, with 13 bases between. Written as DNA, the CDR3 is TGTGCCACCCGGGGGAACGGTGAGCAGTTCTTC. It translates to CATRGNGEQFF. The complete variable domain, with remaining parts taken from reference TRBV11-2 and TRBJ2-1, reads EAGVAQSPRYKIIEKRQSVAFWCNPISGHATLYWYQQILGQGPKLLIQFQNNGVVDDSQLPKDRFSAERLKGVDSTLKIQPAKLEDSAVYLCATRGNGEQFFGPGTRLTVL.

This clone has a handful of counts. The chain joins TRBV28 to TRBJ1-5; the D is unclear. Germline V gene lookup returns CDR1 MDHEN and CDR2 SYDVKM. Trimming stripped 3 bases from V and 3 bases from J, with 12 bases between. CDR3 length: 15 residues. The CDR3 DNA reads TGTGCCAGCAGTTTCCAAGAACGAGACAATCAGCCCCAGCATTTT. It is translated as CASSFQERDNQPQHF.

The chain links TRBV11-3 to TRBJ2-7; possible D gene TRBD2, 7 bases. V dropped 5 bases and J dropped 7 bases, with 24 bases sitting between them. Germline-derived CDR1 and CDR2 are SGHNT and YENEEA. The CDR3 length is 16 residues. In nucleotides, the CDR3 is TGTGCCAGCAGCCCGCGGGGGACGGGGGCCGTGGAAGAGCAGTACTTC. It translates to CASSPRGTGAVEEQYF. Drawing the rest from reference TRBV11-3 and TRBJ2-7, the complete variable domain is EAGVVQSPRYKIIEKKQPVAFWCNPISGHNTLYWYLQNLGQGPELLIRYENEEAVDDSQLPKDRFSAERLKGVDSTLKIQPAELGDSAVYLCASSPRGTGAVEEQYFGPGTRLTVT.